Below, one T cell receptor (beta chain) is given with its context. CD45RO negativity and positive selection for CCR7 defined naive CD8 cells, a population that excluded terminally differentiated effector memory CD45RA+ cells. The data were obtained in a study of shared clonotypes between healthy human individuals. Overall study context: Every donor yielded three CD4 naive, three CD4 memory, two CD8 naive and one CD8 memory plate.

The protocol was immunoSEQ multiplex PCR, while the TCRdb copy is restricted to in-frame clones and leaves out a portion. The data show about 2 million clones, about 95% seen once. J gave up 6 bases and V 3 bases, and 9 bases lay outside the gene matches. This CDR3 is 15 amino acids long. The germline CDR1 and CDR2 sequences are SGHNT and YYREEE (reference sequence). The receptor's source is a man aged 18 to 29 in good health. The sequencing sample was made of naive CD8+ T cells sorted from blood. The rearrangement uses TRBV5-4 and TRBJ1-5; TRBD1 matches at 7 bases. CDR3 nucleotides: TGTGCCAGCAGCTACTTTCCCGGGACAGCTCAGCCCCAGCATTTT. It yields the protein CASSYFPGTAQPQHF.